This T cell receptor beta chain originates from a study of cytomegalovirus exposure and HLA in healthy donors. The PCR contained 60 Vbeta and 13 Jbeta primers. The protocol was immunoSEQ multiplex PCR, while the TCRdb copy is restricted to in-frame clones and leaves out a portion. In the table there are 90,000 to 150,000 clones, roughly 63% of which are singletons. V lost 0 bases to trimming and J lost 1 base; unmatched junction nucleotides: 8. Germline loops: CDR1 SGHNT, CDR2 YYREEE (reference sequence). This CDR3 is built from 17 residues. The source is a man in his forties in good health and CMV-seropositive. Material for sequencing was PBMCs. The chain recombines TRBV5-4 with TRBJ2-3, with 7 nucleotides matching TRBD2. CDR3 sequence: CASSLAVGGTGTDTQYF. The CDR3 DNA follows: TGTGCCAGCAGCTTGGCCGTGGGGGGGACTGGCACAGATACGCAGTATTTT.